This T cell receptor beta chain is drawn from a study of blood T cell repertoires in COVID-19. For the study at large: There were acute and convalescent COVID-19 samples, and they came from the United States, Italy and Spain. The cDNA or gDNA used as material had been derived from T cells, B-cell-depleted T cells, or PBMCs.

Original data processing: Nucleated cell counts were estimated from reference gene primer amplification. Clones were sequenced by immunoSEQ multiplex PCR, and TCRdb holds only the in-frame ones, with some missing. The V and J calls and clone size come from that table; D and trimming were worked out from the DNA. The repertoire has 300,000 or so clones, 70% to 90% of them found once; the top ten carry roughly 8%. This clone showed up just once. V shed 6 bases and J shed 8 bases, with 22 bases lying between them. Per germline, CDR1 MDHEN and CDR2 SYDVKM. The CDR3 contains 15 residues. The TCR comes from a woman aged 45-60 years who had recovered from COVID-19. The specimen was peripheral blood. V is TRBV28 and J is TRBJ1-2; D perhaps matches TRBD1 (5 bases). The CDR3 sequence is CASSATGLRDLGYTF. The CDR3 DNA follows: TGTGCCAGCAGCGCGACCGGTCTCCGGGACTTAGGCTACACCTTC.